The 2 T cell receptor beta chains below were found in one sample sequenced in a study of T-cell reconstitution after alpha-beta-depleted transplantation in children. A library of TCRbeta sequences, prepared with unique molecular identifiers, was generated. TCRdb re-called the PCR reads with MiXCR, one entry per CDR3 protein. This sample has approximately 400,000 distinct CDR3 sequences, with roughly a tenth found just once. The sample here was PBMCs from the stem cell graft donor, taken from the stem cell graft. All receptors derive from a human donor who donated a stem cell graft to a child with acute myeloid leukemia.

This clonotype occurred a few times. The chain is built from TRBV20-1 and TRBJ2-7; no reliable D call. The CDR3 extends over 14 amino acids. V shed 1 base and J shed 2 bases, with 12 bases lying between them. Germline V gene data show CDR1 as DFQATT and CDR2 as SNEGSKA (reference sequence). CDR3 residues: CSARGPLNPYEQYF. CDR3 DNA: TGCAGTGCTAGAGGTCCCCTAAACCCCTACGAGCAGTACTTC.

This chain joins TRBV11-3 and TRBJ2-3; D is tentatively TRBD1 or TRBD2 (5 bases each). The CDR3 runs 14 residues. CDR1 is SGHNT and CDR2 is YENEEA in the germline V gene. Trimming took off 3 bases at V and 2 bases at J, with 9 bases between the two ends. The CDR3 coding sequence is TGTGCCAGCAGCTTTCGGGACCTCACAGATACGCAGTATTTT. It specifies CASSFRDLTDTQYF.